One sample yielded the 8 T cell receptor beta chains listed below, sequenced in a study of Ad26.COV2.S vaccination and SARS-CoV-2 variants. Clones were read by immunoSEQ multiplex PCR, and TCRdb kept only the in-frame ones, dropping some. The sample consists of more than 85,000 clones, about three quarters of them appearing once. The input for sequencing was peripheral blood, taken after recovery from COVID-19. These receptors were obtained from a human donor who had recovered from COVID-19.

This rearrangement joins TRBV4-2 to TRBJ1-2; D uncertain. V gave up 0 bases and J gave up 8 bases, with 16 bases separating them. This CDR3 has 15 residues. Germline CDR1 and CDR2: LGHNA and YNFKEQ. This CDR3 is CASSQEGTPGIGYTF. As DNA, the CDR3 is TGTGCCAGCAGCCAAGAAGGTACTCCAGGAATCGGCTACACCTTC.

The genes are TRBV30 and TRBJ1-2; no reliable D call. Trimming cost V 0 bases and J 0 bases, with 11 bases left between them. The CDR3 has 15 residues. Germline V gene sequence: CDR1 GTSNPN, CDR2 SVGIG (reference sequence). The CDR3 here is CAWSVYGRANYGYTF. DNA for the CDR3: TGTGCCTGGAGTGTATATGGACGGGCTAACTATGGCTACACCTTC.

This clone was counted once. This chain connects TRBV28 to TRBJ2-7, with TRBD1 as a possible D gene (5 bases). The V end was cut by 5 bases, the J end by 3 bases, with 11 bases between. The CDR3 loop spans 13 amino acids. From germline, CDR1 is MDHEN and CDR2 SYDVKM. In DNA form, the CDR3 reads TGTGCCAGCAGTCTCAGCAGGGACTACGAGCAGTACTTC. The encoded protein is CASSLSRDYEQYF.

The chain is built from TRBV7-2 and TRBJ2-3, with D possibly TRBD2 on 5 matching bases. Germline V gene sequence: CDR1 SGHTA, CDR2 FQGNSA. V gave up 1 base and J gave up 5 bases, with 16 bases separating them. The CDR3 extends over 16 amino acids. This CDR3 reads CASSLVPPTEGDTQYF. CDR3 nucleotide sequence: TGTGCCAGCAGCTTAGTCCCACCTACTGAGGGAGATACGCAGTATTTT.

V is TRBV13 and J is TRBJ2-6; tentatively, D is TRBD1 (5 bases). CDR3 size: 15 residues. Trimming removed 3 bases from V and 0 bases from J, with 6 bases in between. Germline V gene data show CDR1 as PRHDT and CDR2 as FYEKMQ (reference sequence). Here the CDR3 DNA reads TGTGCCAGCAGCTTCGACAGCTCTGGGGCCAACGTCCTGACTTTC. Translation gives CASSFDSSGANVLTF. The variable domain in full, completed from reference TRBV13 and TRBJ2-6, reads AAGVIQSPRHLIKEKRETATLKCYPIPRHDTVYWYQQGPGQDPQFLISFYEKMQSDKGSIPDRFSAQQFSDYHSELNMSSLELGDSALYFCASSFDSSGANVLTFGAGSRLTVL.

The chain carries TRBV19 and TRBJ1-4, with TRBD1 as a possible D gene (5 bases). The CDR3 has 12 amino acids. Germline CDR1 is LNHDA and CDR2 is SQIVND (reference sequence). V dropped 9 bases and J dropped 8 bases, with 13 bases sitting between them. The CDR3 DNA reads TGTGCCAGCCGGGCCCGGGGGGAAAAACTGTTTTTT. Residues: CASRARGEKLFF.

This clone came up a few times. This chain links TRBV2 with TRBJ2-2, with D unclear. V lost 4 bases to trimming and J lost 11 bases, with 8 bases between them. CDR3 length: 11 amino acids. The germline CDR1 and CDR2 sequences are SNHLY and FYNNEI. For the CDR3, the DNA is TGTGCCAGCAGTGCCTCCCTCGAGCTGTTTTTT. Encoded protein: CASSASLELFF.

This chain joins TRBV15 and TRBJ1-1, with 9 bases identical to TRBD1. The V gene's germline CDR1 is LNHNV and CDR2 YYDKDF (reference sequence). The J segment lost 7 bases and the V segment lost 0 bases, leaving 3 bases of the junction unmatched. This CDR3 is built from 14 residues. The CDR3 loop reads CATSRDDRGIEAFF. The CDR3 nucleotides read TGTGCCACCAGCAGAGACGACAGGGGGATTGAAGCTTTCTTT. Filled out from reference TRBV15 and TRBJ1-1, the complete variable domain reads DAMVIQNPRYQVTQFGKPVTLSCSQTLNHNVMYWYQQKSSQAPKLLFHYYDKDFNNEADTPDNFQSRRPNTSFCFLDIRSPGLGDTAMYLCATSRDDRGIEAFFGQGTRLTVV.